This T cell receptor (beta chain) was found in a study of cytomegalovirus exposure and HLA in healthy donors. TCRdb's copy holds only in-frame clones and misses some; the assay was immunoSEQ multiplex PCR. This table has under 200,000 clones, roughly 86% appearing once. The V gene's germline CDR1 is SQVTM and CDR2 ANQGSEA. V lost 4 bases and J lost 7; bases outside the gene matches: 3. This CDR3 spans 13 amino acids. This chain joins TRBV29-1 and TRBJ1-4; TRBD1 aligns across 10 bases. The sequenced sample was PBMCs. The receptor was derived from a young woman in good health and CMV-seropositive. The DNA of the CDR3 is TGCAGCGTTGCCGGGACAGGGGCTGAAAAACTGTTTTTT. It is translated as CSVAGTGAEKLFF.